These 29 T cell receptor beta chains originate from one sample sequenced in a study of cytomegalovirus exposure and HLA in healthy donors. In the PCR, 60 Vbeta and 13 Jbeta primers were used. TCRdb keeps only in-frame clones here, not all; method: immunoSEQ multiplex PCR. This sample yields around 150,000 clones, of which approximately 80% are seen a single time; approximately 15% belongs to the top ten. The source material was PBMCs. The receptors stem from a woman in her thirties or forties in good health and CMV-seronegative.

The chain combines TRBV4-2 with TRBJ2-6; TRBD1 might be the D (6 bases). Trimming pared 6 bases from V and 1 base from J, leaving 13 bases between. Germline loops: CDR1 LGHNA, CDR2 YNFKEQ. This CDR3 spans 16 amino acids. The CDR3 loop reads CASRGTGSSGANVLTF. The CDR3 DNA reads TGTGCCAGCAGGGGCACAGGGAGTTCTGGGGCCAACGTCCTGACTTTC.

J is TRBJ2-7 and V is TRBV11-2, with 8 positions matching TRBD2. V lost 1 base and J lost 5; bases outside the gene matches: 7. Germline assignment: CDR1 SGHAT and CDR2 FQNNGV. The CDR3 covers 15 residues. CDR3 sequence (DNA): TGTGCCAGCAGCTTAGGTCAGCGGGAGATCCACGAGCAGTACTTC. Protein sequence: CASSLGQREIHEQYF.

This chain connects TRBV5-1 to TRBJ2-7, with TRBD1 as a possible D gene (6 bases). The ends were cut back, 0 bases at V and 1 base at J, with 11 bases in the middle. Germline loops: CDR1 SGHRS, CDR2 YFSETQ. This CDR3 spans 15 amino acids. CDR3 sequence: CASSLEGEPSYEQYF. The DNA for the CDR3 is TGCGCCAGCAGCTTGGAGGGGGAACCATCCTACGAGCAGTACTTC. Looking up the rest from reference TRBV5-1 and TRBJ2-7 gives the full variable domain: KAGVTQTPRYLIKTRGQQVTLSCSPISGHRSVSWYQQTPGQGLQFLFEYFSETQRNKGNFPGRFSGRQFSNSRSEMNVSTLELGDSALYLCASSLEGEPSYEQYFGPGTRLTVT.

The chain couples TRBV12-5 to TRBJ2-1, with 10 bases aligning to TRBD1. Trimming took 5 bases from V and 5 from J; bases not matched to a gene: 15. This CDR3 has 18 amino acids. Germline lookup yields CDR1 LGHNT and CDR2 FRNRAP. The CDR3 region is CASGTTGGYPNYNNEQFF. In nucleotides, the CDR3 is TGTGCTAGTGGTACGACAGGGGGCTACCCCAATTATAACAATGAGCAGTTCTTC.

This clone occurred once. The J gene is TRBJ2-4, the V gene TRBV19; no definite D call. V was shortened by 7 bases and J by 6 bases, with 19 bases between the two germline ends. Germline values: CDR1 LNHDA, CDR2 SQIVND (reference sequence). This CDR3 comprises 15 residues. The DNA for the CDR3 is TGTGCCAGTACCCCTTCTGGTGAACTCGCAAACATTCAGTACTTC. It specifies CASTPSGELANIQYF.

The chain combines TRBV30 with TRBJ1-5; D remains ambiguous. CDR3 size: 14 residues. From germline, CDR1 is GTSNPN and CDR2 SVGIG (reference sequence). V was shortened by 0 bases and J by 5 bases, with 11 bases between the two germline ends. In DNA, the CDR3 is TGTGCCTGGAGTGTGGCAGGCAACGATCAGCCCCAGCATTTT. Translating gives CAWSVAGNDQPQHF.

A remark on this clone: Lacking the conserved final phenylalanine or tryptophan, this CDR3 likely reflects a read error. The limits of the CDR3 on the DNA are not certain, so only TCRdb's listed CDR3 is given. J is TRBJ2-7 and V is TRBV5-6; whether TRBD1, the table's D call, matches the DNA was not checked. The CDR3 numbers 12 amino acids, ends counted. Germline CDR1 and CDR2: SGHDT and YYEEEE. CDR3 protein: CASSLRRDRPWL.

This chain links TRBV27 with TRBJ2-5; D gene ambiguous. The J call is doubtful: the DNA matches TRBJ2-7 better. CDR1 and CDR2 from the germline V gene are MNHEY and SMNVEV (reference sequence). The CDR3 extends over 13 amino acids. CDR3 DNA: TGTGCCAGCAGTTTCCATAGGAGCTACGAGCAGTACTTC. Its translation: CASSFHRSYEQYF.

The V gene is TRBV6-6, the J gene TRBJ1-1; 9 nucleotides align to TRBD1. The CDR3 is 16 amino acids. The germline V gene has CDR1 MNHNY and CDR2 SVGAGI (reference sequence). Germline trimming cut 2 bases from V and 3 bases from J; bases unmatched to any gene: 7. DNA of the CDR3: TGTGCCAGCAGTTACACCGGGACAGGGAGGGACACTGAAGCTTTCTTT. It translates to CASSYTGTGRDTEAFF.

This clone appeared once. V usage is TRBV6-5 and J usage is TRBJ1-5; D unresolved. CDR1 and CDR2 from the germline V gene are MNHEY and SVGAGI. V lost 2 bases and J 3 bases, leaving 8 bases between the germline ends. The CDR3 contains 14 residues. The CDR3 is CASSYKRNNQPQHF. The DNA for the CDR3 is TGTGCCAGCAGTTACAAGAGGAACAATCAGCCCCAGCATTTT.

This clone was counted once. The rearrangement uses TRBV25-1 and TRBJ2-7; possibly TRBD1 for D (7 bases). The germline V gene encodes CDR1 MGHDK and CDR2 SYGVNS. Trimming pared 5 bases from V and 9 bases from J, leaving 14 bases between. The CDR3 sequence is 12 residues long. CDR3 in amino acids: CASSPQGGMQYF. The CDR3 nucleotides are TGTGCCAGCAGTCCCCAGGGGGGTATGCAGTACTTC.

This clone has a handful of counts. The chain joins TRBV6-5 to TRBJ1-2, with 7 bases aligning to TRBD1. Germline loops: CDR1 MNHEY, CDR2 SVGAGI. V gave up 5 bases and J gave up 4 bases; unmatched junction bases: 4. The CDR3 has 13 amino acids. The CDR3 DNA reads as TGTGCCAGCAGTCCGGGACAGCTCTATGGCTACACCTTC. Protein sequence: CASSPGQLYGYTF.

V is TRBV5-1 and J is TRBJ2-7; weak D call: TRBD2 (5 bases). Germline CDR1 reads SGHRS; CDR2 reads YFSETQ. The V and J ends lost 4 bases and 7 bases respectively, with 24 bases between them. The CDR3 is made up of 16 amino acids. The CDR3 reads CASSPRGRRTASEQYF. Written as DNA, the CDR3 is TGCGCCAGCAGCCCCAGAGGACGGCGGACTGCTTCGGAGCAGTACTTC.

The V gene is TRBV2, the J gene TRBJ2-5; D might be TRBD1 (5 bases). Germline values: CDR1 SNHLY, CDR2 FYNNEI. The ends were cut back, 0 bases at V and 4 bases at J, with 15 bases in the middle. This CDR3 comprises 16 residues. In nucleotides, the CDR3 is TGTGCCAGCAGTGAAGCGCTTAGGCAGGGTGGAGAGACCCAGTACTTC. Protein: CASSEALRQGGETQYF.

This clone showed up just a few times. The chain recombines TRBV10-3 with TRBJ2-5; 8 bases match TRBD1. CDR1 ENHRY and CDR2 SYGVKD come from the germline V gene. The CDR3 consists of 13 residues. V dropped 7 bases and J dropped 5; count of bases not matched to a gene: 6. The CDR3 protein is CAIKQGARETQYF. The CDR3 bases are TGTGCCATCAAGCAGGGGGCACGGGAGACCCAGTACTTC.

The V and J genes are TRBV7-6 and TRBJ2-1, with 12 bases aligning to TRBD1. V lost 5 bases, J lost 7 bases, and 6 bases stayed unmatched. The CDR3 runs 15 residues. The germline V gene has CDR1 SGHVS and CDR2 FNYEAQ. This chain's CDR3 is CASSTWDRGQNEQFF. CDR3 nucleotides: TGTGCCAGCAGCACTTGGGACAGGGGGCAGAATGAGCAGTTCTTC.

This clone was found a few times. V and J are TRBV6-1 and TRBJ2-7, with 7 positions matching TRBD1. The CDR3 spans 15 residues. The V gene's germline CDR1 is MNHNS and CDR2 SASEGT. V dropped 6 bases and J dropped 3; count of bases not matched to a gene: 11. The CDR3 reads CASRQPGTANYEQYF. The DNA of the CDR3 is TGTGCCAGCAGGCAACCGGGGACAGCGAACTACGAGCAGTACTTC.

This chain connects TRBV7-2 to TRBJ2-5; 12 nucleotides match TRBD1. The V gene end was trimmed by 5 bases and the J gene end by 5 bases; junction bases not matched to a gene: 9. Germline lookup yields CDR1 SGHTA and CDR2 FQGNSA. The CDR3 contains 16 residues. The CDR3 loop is CASSPTGTGGAETQYF. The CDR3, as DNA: TGTGCCAGCAGCCCAACCGGGACAGGGGGCGCGGAGACCCAGTACTTC.

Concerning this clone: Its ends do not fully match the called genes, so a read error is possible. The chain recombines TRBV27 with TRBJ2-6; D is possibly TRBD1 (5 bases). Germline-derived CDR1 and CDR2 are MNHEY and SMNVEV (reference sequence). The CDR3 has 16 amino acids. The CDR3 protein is CASSPRRTSGANGLTF. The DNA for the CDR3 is TGTGCCAGCAGCCCCAGACGGACCTCTGGGGCCAACGGCCTGACTTTC.

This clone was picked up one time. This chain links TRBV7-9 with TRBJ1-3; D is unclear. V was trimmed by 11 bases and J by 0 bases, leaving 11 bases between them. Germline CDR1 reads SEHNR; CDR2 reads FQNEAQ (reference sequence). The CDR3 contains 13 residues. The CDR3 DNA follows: TGTGCCGGATCCGGGGTCTCTGGAAACACCATATATTTT. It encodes CAGSGVSGNTIYF.

The CDR3 protein is CASTTPQFGGFYGYTF. CDR3 sequence (DNA): TGTGCCAGCACCACCCCCCAATTTGGGGGGTTTTATGGCTACACCTTC. V is TRBV7-9 and J is TRBJ1-2; tentatively, D is TRBD1 (5 bases). V lost 7 bases, J lost 5 bases, and 23 bases lay in between. The CDR3 length is 16 residues. Germline V gene data show CDR1 as SEHNR and CDR2 as FQNEAQ (reference sequence). The full variable domain, its missing parts supplied by reference TRBV7-9 and TRBJ1-2, is DTGVSQNPRHKITKRGQNVTFRCDPISEHNRLYWYRQTLGQGPEFLTYFQNEAQLEKSRLLSDRFSAERPKGSFSTLEIQRTEQGDSAMYLCASTTPQFGGFYGYTFGSGTRLTVV.

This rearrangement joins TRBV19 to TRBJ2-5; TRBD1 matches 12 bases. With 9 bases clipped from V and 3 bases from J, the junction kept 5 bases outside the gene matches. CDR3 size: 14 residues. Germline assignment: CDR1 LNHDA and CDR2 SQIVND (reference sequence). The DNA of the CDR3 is TGTGCCAGCCGGGACAGGGGGCGCGAAGAGACCCAGTACTTC. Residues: CASRDRGREETQYF.

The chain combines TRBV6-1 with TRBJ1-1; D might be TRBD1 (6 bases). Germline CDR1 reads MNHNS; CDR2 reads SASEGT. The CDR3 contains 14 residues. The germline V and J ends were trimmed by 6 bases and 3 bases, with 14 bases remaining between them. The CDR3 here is CASRTTGAHTEAFF. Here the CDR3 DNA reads TGTGCCAGCAGAACGACAGGAGCCCACACTGAAGCTTTCTTT.

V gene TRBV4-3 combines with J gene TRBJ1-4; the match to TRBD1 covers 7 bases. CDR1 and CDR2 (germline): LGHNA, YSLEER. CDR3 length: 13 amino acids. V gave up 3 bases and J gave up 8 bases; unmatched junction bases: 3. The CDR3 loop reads CASSQDRFEKLFF. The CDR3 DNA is TGCGCCAGCAGCCAGGACAGGTTCGAAAAACTGTTTTTT.

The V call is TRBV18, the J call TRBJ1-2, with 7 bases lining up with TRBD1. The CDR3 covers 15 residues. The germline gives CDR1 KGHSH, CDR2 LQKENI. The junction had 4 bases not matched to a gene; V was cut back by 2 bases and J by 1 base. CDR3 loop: CASSPRDRDNYGYTF. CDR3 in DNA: TGTGCCAGCTCACCAAGAGACAGGGATAACTATGGCTACACCTTC.

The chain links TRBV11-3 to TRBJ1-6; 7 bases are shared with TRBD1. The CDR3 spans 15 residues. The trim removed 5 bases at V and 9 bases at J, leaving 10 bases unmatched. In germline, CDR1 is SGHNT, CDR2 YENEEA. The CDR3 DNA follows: TGTGCCAGCAGCCTTAGGCCCAGGGGGTCTTCACCCCTCCACTTT. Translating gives CASSLRPRGSSPLHF.

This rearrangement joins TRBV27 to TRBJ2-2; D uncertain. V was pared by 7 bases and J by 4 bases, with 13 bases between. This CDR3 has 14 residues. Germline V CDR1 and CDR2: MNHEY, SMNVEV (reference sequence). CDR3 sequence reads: CASTRLRGTGELFF. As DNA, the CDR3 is TGTGCCAGCACGAGGCTTAGAGGCACCGGGGAGCTGTTTTTT.

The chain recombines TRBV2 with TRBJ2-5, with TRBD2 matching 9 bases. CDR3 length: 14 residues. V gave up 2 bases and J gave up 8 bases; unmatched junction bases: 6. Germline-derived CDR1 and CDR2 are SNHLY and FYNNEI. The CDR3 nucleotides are TGTGCCAGCAGTGAATTGCTAGCGGGGAACACCCAGTACTTC. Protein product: CASSELLAGNTQYF.

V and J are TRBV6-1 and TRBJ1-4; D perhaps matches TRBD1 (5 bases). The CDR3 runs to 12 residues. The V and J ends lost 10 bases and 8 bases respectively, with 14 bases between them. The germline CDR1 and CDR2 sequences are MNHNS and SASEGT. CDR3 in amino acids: CATGGGREKLFF. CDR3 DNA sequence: TGTGCCACGGGGGGTGGACGGGAAAAACTGTTTTTT.